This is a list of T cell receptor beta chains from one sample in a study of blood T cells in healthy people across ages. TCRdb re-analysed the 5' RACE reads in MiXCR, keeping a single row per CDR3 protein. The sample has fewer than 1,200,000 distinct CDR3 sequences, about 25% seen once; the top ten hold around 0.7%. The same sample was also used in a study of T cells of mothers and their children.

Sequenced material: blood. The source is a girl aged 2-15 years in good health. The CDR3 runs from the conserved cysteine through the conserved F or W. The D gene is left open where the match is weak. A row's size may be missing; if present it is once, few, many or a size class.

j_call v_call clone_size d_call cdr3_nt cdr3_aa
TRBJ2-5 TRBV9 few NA TGTGCCAGCAGCACACGCAGGGAGGTGGGAGTAGAGACCCAGTACTTC CASSTRREVGVETQYF
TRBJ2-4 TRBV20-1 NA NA TGCAGTGCAAGCGAAGGAAGAAACATTCAGTACTTC CSASEGRNIQYF
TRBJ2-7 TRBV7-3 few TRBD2 TGTGCCAGCAGCTTACTTAGCGGGGGTTCCTACGAGCAGTACTTC CASSLLSGGSYEQYF
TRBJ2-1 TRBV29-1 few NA TGCAGCGTCATTTGGATCGGGCCCTACAATGAGCAGTTCTTC CSVIWIGPYNEQFF
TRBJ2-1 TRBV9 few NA TGTGCCAGCAGCGCAGGGGTGTCTTACAATGAGCAGTTCTTC CASSAGVSYNEQFF
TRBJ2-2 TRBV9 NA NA TGTGCCGGCAGCGTAGTCCCAGGGGGGGCGACCGGGGAGCTGTTTTTT CAGSVVPGGATGELFF
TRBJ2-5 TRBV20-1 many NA TGCAGTGCCATACTAGTACGAGAGACCCAGTACTTC CSAILVRETQYF
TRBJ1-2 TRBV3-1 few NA TGTGCCAGCAGCCCCCCCCATCAGAGACACTATGGCTACACCTTC CASSPPHQRHYGYTF
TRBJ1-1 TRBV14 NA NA TGTGCCAGCAGCCAGTCACTTTTGAACACTGAAGCTTTCTTT CASSQSLLNTEAFF
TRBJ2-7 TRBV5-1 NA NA TGCGCCAGCAGCTTGGATCTTGGGGTTTTCTACGAGCAGTACTTC CASSLDLGVFYEQYF
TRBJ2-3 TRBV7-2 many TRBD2 TGTGCCAGCAGCCAAAGCGGGACCGATACGCAGTATTTT CASSQSGTDTQYF
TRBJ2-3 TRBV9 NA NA TGTGCCAGCGGTAGCGACAGCACAGATACGCAGTATTTT CASGSDSTDTQYF
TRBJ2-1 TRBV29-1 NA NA TGCAGCGTCCCGTGGATCTCCTACAATGAGCAGTTCTTC CSVPWISYNEQFF
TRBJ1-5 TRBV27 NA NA TGTGCCAGCAGTTTATCGGCATTGGGTCAGCCCCAGCATTTT CASSLSALGQPQHF
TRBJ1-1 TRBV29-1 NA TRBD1 TGCAGCGTTCGGGACAGGGCGAACACTGAAGCTTTCTTT CSVRDRANTEAFF
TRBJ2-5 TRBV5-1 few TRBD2 TGCGCCAGCAGCCAAAGACTAGCGGGAGGGGAGACCCAGTACTTC CASSQRLAGGETQYF
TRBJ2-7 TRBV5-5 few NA TGTGCCAGCAGCCTACAATCCCACTCCTACGAGCAGTACTTC CASSLQSHSYEQYF
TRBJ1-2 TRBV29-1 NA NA TGCAGCGTGACAGGCTATGGCTACACCTTC CSVTGYGYTF
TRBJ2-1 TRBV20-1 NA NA TGCAGTGCTAGAGATAATGCAGCGTCCACCTACAATGAGCAGTTCTTC CSARDNAASTYNEQFF
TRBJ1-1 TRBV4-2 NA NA TGTGCCAGCAGCCAAGTGGAAGTGGTGAACACTGAAGCTTTCTTT CASSQVEVVNTEAFF
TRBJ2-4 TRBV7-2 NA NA TGTGCCAGCAGCCACCCGGGAACAGCAAAAAACATTCAGTACTTC CASSHPGTAKNIQYF
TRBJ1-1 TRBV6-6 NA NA TGTGCCAGCAGCACCTCGGAGAACACTGAAGCTTTCTTT CASSTSENTEAFF
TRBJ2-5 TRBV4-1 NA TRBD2 TGCGCCAGCAGCCCCAGTACTAGCGGGGGGGCGGTGGGAGAGACCCAGTACTTC CASSPSTSGGAVGETQYF
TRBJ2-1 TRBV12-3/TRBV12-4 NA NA TGTGCCAGCAAGGACAGCTACAATGAGCAGTTCTTC CASKDSYNEQFF
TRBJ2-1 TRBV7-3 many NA TGTGCCAGCAGCTCTCGCTACTCCGGGTCAGAGCAGTTCTTC CASSSRYSGSEQFF
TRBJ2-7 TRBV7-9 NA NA TGTGCCAGCAGCGCACGGGCGTCCTACGAGCAGTACTTC CASSARASYEQYF
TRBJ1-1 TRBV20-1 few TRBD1 TGCAGTGCACCCCAGGACAGGGGCACTGAAGCTTTCTTT CSAPQDRGTEAFF
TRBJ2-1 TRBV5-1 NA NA TGCGCCAGCAGTACCGACAGGTTTGTGGGATACAATGAGCAGTTCTTC CASSTDRFVGYNEQFF
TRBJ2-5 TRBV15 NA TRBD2 TGTGCCACCAGCAAAGTAGCGGGAGGGTCTGGTAAGACCCAGTACTTC CATSKVAGGSGKTQYF
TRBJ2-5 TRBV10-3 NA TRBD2 TGTGCCACCGGCAGCGGGACGGAGACCCAGTACTTC CATGSGTETQYF
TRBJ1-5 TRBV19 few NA TGTGCCAGTATGGAAGAGGCCGCGGGACCCCAGCATTTT CASMEEAAGPQHF